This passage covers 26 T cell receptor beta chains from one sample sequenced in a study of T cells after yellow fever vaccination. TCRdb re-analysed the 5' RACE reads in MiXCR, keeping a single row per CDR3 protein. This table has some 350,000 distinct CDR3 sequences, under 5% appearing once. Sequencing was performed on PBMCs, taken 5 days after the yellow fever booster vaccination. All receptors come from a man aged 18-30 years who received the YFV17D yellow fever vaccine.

The CDR3 here is CASSKEAGEAETQYF. DNA for the CDR3: TGTGCCAGCAGCAAAGAAGCAGGGGAGGCGGAGACCCAGTACTTC. The chain combines TRBV21-1 with TRBJ2-5; the DNA was not used to check the table's D call, TRBD1. TRBV21-1 represents a pseudogene. The CDR3 is made up of 15 amino acids.

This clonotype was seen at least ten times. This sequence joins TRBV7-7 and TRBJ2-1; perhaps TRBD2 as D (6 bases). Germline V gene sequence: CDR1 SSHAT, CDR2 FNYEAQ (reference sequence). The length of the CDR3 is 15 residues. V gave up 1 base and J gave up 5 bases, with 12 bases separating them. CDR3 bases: TGTGCCAGCAGCTTAGGTCGGTGGGGGGACAATGAGCAGTTCTTC. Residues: CASSLGRWGDNEQFF.

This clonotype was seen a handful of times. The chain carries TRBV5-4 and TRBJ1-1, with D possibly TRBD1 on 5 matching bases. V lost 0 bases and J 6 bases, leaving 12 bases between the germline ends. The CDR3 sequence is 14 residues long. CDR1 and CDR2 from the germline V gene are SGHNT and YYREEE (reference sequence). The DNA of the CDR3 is TGTGCCAGCAGCTTGGATGCCCGGGGGGCTGAAGCTTTCTTT. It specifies CASSLDARGAEAFF.

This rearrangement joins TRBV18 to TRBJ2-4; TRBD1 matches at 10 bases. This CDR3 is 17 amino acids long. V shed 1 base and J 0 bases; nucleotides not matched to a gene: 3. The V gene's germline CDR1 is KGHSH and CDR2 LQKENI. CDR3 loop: CASSPRQGAEAKNIQYF. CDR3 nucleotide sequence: TGTGCCAGCTCACCACGACAGGGGGCGGAAGCCAAAAACATTCAGTACTTC.

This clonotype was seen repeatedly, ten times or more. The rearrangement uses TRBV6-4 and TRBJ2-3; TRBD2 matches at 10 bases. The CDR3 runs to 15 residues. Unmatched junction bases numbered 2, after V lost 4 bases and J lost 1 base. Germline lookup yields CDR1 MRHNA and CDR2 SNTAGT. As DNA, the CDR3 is TGTGCCAGCAGTGCGCTAGCGGGGGGCACAGATACGCAGTATTTT. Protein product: CASSALAGGTDTQYF.

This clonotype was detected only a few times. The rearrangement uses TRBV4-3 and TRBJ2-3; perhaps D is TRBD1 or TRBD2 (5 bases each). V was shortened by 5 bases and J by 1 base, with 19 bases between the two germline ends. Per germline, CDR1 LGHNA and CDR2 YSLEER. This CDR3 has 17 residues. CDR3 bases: TGCGCCAGCAGCGGGGCAGCCGATTCGAGGGGCACAGATACGCAGTATTTT. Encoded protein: CASSGAADSRGTDTQYF.

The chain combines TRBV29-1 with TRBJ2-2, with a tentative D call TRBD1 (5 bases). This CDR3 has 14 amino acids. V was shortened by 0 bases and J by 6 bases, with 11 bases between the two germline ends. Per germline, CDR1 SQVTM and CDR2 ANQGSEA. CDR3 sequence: CSVEDRGPSGELFF. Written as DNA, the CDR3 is TGCAGCGTTGAAGATAGGGGTCCATCCGGGGAGCTGTTTTTT.

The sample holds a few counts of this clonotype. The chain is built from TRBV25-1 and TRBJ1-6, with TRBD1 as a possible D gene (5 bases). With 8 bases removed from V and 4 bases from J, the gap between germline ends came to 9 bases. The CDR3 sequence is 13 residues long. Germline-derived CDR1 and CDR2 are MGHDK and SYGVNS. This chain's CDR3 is CASGGRYNSPLHF. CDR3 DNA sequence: TGTGCCAGCGGGGGACGTTATAATTCACCCCTCCACTTT. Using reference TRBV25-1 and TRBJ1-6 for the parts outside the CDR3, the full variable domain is EADIYQTPRYLVIGTGKKITLECSQTMGHDKMYWYQQDPGMELHLIHYSYGVNSTEKGDLSSESTVSRIRTEHFPLTLESARPSHTSQYLCASGGRYNSPLHFGNGTRLTVT.

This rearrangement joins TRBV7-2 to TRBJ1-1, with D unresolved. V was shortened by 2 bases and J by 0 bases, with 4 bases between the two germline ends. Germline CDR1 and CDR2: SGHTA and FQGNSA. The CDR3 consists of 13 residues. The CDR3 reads CASSLYVNTEAFF. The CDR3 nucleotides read TGTGCCAGCAGCTTATACGTGAACACTGAAGCTTTCTTT.

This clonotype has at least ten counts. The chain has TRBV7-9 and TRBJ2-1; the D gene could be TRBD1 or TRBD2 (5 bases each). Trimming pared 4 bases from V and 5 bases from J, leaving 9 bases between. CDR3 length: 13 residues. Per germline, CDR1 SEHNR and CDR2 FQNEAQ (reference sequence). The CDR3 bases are TGTGCCAGCAGCTCCAGAGGGGACAATGAGCAGTTCTTC. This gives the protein CASSSRGDNEQFF. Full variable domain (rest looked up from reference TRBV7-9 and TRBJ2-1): DTGVSQNPRHKITKRGQNVTFRCDPISEHNRLYWYRQTLGQGPEFLTYFQNEAQLEKSRLLSDRFSAERPKGSFSTLEIQRTEQGDSAMYLCASSSRGDNEQFFGPGTRLTVL.

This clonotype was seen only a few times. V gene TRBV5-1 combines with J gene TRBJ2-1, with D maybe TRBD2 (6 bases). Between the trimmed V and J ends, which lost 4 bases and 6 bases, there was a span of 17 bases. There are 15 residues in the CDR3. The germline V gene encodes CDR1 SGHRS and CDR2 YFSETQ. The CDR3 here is CASSPLAGRPNEQFF. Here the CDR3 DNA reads TGCGCCAGCAGCCCCTTGGCGGGGAGACCCAATGAGCAGTTCTTC.

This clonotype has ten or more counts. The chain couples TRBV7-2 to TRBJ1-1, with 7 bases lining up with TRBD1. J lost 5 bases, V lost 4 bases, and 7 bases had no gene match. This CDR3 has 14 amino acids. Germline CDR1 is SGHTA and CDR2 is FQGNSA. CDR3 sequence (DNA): TGTGCCAGCAGCTCACGACAGGGATGGACTGAAGCTTTCTTT. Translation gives CASSSRQGWTEAFF.

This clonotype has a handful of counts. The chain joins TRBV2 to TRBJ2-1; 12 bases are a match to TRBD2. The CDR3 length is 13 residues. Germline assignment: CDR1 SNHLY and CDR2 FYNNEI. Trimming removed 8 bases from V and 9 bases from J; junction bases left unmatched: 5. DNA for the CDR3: TGTGCCAGCCTAGCGGGGGGGCGTTTTGAGCAGTTCTTC. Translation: CASLAGGRFEQFF.

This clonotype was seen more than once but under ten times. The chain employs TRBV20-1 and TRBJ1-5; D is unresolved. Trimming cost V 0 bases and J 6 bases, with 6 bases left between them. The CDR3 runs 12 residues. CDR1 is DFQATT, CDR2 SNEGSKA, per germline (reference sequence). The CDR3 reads CSAREYGQPQHF. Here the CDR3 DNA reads TGCAGTGCTAGAGAATATGGTCAGCCCCAGCATTTT.

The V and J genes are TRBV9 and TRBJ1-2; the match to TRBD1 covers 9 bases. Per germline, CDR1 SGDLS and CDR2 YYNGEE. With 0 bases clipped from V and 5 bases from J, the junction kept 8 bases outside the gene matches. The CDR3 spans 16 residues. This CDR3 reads CASSVGGTGSKYGYTF. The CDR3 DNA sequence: TGTGCCAGCAGCGTAGGGGGGACAGGGTCGAAGTATGGCTACACCTTC.

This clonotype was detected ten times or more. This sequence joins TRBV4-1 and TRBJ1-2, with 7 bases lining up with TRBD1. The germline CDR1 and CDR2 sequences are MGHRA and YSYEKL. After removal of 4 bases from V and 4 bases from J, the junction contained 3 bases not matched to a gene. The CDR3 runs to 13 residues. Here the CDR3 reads CASSPDRAYGYTF. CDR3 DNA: TGCGCCAGCAGCCCAGACAGGGCCTATGGCTACACCTTC.

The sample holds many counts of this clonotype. The CDR3 sequence: CSAKDRSSGNTIYF. For the CDR3, the DNA is TGCAGTGCCAAGGACAGGTCCTCTGGAAACACCATATATTTT. This chain links TRBV20-1 with TRBJ1-3; 7 positions agree with TRBD1. This CDR3 spans 14 amino acids. V trimming: 6 bases; J trimming: 0 bases; junction bases outside the gene matches: 5. Germline assignment: CDR1 DFQATT and CDR2 SNEGSKA (reference sequence).

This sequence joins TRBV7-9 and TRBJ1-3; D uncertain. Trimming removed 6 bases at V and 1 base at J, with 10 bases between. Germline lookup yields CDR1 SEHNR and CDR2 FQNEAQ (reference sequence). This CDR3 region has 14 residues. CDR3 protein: CASRVQQSGNTIYF. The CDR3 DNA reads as TGTGCCAGCAGAGTACAGCAATCTGGAAACACCATATATTTT.

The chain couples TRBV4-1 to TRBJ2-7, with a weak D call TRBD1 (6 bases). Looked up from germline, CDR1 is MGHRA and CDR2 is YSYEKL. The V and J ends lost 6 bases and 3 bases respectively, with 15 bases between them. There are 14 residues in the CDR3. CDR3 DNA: TGCGCCAGCAGGCCCGGGACACAGGTCTACGAGCAGTACTTC. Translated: CASRPGTQVYEQYF.

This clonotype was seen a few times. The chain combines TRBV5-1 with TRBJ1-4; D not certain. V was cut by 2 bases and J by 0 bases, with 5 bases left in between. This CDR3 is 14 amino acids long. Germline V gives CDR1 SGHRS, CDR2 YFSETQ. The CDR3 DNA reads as TGCGCCAGCAGCTTCCAGTCAACTAATGAAAAACTGTTTTTT. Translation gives CASSFQSTNEKLFF.

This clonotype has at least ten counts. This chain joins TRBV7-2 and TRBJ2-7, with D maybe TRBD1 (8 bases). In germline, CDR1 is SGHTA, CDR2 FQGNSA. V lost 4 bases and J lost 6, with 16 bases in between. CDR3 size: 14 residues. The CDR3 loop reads CASSYQTGEGEQYF. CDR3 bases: TGTGCCAGCAGCTACCAGACAGGGGAGGGCGAGCAGTACTTC.

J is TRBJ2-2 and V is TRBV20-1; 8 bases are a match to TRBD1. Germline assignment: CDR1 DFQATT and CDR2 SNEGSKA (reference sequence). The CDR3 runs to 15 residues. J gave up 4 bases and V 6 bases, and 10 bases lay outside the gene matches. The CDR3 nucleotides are TGCAGTGCGAACCAGGGGGCGTTGGGCACCGGGGAGCTGTTTTTT. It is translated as CSANQGALGTGELFF.

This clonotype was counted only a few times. The CDR3 region is CASSPGAGRQETQYF. The CDR3 coding sequence is TGTGCCAGCTCACCGGGCGCGGGGAGGCAAGAGACCCAGTACTTC. The J gene is TRBJ2-5, the V gene TRBV18, with D possibly TRBD2 on 6 matching bases. CDR1 and CDR2 (germline): KGHSH, LQKENI. The V end was cut by 3 bases, the J end by 2 bases, with 13 bases between. This CDR3 is 15 amino acids long. The complete variable domain, with remaining parts taken from reference TRBV18 and TRBJ2-5, reads NAGVMQNPRHLVRRRGQEARLRCSPMKGHSHVYWYRQLPEEGLKFMVYLQKENIIDESGMPKERFSAEFPKEGPSILRIQQVVRGDSAAYFCASSPGAGRQETQYFGPGTRLLVL.

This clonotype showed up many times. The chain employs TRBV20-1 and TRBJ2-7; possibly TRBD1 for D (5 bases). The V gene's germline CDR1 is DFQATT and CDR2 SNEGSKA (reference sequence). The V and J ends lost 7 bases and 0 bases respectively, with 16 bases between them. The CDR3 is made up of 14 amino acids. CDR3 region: CSGLTRRDSYEQYF. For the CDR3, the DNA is TGCAGTGGCCTAACCCGCAGGGACTCCTACGAGCAGTACTTC.

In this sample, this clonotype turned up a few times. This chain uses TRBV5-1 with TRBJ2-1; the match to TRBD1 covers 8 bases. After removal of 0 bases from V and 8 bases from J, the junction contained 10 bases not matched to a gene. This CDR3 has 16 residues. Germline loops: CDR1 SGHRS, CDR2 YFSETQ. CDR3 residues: CASSLDGQGKGDEQFF. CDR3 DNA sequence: TGCGCCAGCAGCTTGGATGGACAGGGTAAAGGTGATGAGCAGTTCTTC.

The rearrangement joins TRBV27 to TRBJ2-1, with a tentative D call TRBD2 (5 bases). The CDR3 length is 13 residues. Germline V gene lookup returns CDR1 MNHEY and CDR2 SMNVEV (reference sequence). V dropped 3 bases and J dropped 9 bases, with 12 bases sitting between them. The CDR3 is CASSFREEGEQFF. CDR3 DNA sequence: TGTGCCAGCAGTTTTAGGGAAGAGGGTGAGCAGTTCTTC.